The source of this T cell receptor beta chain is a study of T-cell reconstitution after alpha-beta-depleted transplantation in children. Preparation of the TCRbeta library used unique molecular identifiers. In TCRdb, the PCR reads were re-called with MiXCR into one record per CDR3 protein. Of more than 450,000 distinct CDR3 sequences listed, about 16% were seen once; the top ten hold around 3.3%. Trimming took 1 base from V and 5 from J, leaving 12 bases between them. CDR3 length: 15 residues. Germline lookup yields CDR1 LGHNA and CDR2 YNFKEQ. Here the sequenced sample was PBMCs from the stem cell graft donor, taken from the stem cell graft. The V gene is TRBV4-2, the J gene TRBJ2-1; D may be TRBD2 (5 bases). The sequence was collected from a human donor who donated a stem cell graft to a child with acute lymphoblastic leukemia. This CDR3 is CASSQVLAKDNEQFF. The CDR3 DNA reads TGTGCCAGCAGCCAAGTCCTAGCCAAGGACAATGAGCAGTTCTTC.